This TCR beta chain appears in the sequencing data of a study of T cell changes during pregnancy in multiple sclerosis. The table came from immunoSEQ multiplex PCR; TCRdb's copy has only in-frame clones and leaves some out. This sample has 40,000 to 45,000 clones, with 91% found just once. Sequences were derived from CD4+ T cells from peripheral blood mononuclear cells, sampled before pregnancy. This sequence was found in a female donor with multiple sclerosis, enrolled in a pregnancy study.

CDR3: CASSLLPGGPDTQYF. Written as DNA, the CDR3 is TGTGCCAGCAGCTTATTGCCGGGGGGACCAGATACGCAGTATTTT. V gene TRBV7-3 combines with J gene TRBJ2-3; 7 bases fit TRBD2. V was clipped by 2 bases and J by 4 bases; unmatched bases: 6. Germline loops: CDR1 SGHTA, CDR2 FQGTGA. This CDR3 has 15 residues.